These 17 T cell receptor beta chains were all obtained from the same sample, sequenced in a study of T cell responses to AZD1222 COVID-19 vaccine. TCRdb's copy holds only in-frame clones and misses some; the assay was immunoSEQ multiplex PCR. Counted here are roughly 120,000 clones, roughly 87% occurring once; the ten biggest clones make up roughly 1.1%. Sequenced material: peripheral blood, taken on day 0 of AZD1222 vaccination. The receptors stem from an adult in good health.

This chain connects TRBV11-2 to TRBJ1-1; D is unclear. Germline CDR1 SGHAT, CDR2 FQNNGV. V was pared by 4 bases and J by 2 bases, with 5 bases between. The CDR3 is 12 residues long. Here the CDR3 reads CASSSGNTEAFF. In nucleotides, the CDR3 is TGTGCCAGCAGCTCTGGTAACACTGAAGCTTTCTTT.

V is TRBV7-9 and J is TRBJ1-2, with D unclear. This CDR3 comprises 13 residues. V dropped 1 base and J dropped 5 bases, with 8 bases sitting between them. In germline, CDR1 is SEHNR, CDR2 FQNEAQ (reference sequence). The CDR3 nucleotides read TGTGCCAGCAGCTTAGAAGCCGGGTATGGCTACACCTTC. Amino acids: CASSLEAGYGYTF.

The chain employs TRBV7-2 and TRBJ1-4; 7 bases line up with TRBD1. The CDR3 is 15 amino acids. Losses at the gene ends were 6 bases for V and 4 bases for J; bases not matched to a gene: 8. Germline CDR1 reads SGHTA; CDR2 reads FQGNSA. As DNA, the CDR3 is TGTGCCAGCAGTCCCCAGGGGGTCCTTAATGAAAAACTGTTTTTT. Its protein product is CASSPQGVLNEKLFF.

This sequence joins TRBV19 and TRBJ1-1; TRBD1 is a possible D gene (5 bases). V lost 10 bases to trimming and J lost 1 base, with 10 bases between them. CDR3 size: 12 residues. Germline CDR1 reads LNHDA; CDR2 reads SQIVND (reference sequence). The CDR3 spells CATSQGNTEAFF. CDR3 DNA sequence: TGTGCCACCTCCCAGGGGAACACTGAAGCTTTCTTT.

The CDR3: CSVQVPNQAYGYTF. The CDR3 region has the DNA TGCAGCGTCCAAGTACCCAACCAGGCCTATGGCTACACCTTC. This chain links TRBV29-1 with TRBJ1-2; D not resolved. Trimming pared 6 bases from V and 4 bases from J, leaving 18 bases between. The V gene's germline CDR1 is SQVTM and CDR2 ANQGSEA. The CDR3 is made up of 14 amino acids.

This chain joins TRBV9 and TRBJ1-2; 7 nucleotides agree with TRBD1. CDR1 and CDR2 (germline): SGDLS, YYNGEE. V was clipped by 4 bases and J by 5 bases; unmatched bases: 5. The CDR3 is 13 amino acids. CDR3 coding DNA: TGTGCCAGCAGCCCCGAGGGGGCATATGGCTACACCTTC. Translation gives CASSPEGAYGYTF.

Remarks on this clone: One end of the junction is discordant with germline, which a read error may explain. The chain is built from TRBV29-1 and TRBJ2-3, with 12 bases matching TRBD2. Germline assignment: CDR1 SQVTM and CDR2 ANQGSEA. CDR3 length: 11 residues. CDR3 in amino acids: CSVDRTSGGFF. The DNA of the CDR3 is TGCAGCGTTGATCGAACTAGCGGGGGGTTCTTT.

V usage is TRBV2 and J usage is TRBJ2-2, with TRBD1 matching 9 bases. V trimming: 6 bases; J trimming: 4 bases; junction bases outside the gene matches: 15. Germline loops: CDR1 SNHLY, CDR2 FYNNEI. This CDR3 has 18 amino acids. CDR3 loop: CASSRNRPGQGRTGELFF. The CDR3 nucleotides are TGTGCCAGCAGCCGCAACCGACCGGGACAGGGTCGCACCGGGGAGCTGTTTTTT.

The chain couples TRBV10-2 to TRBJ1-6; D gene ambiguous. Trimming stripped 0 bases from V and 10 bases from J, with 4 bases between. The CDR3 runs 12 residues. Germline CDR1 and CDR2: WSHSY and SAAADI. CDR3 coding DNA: TGCGCCAGCAGTGAGTCATTATCACCCCTCCACTTT. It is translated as CASSESLSPLHF.

CDR3 nucleotides: TGTGCCACCAGCAGAGATACCCAGGGGTCGGCGACCCAGTACTTC. This gives the protein CATSRDTQGSATQYF. The chain is built from TRBV15 and TRBJ2-5, with D perhaps TRBD1 (6 bases). The CDR3 has 15 residues. Germline CDR1 is LNHNV and CDR2 is YYDKDF (reference sequence). Trimming took off 0 bases at V and 7 bases at J, with 15 bases between the two ends.

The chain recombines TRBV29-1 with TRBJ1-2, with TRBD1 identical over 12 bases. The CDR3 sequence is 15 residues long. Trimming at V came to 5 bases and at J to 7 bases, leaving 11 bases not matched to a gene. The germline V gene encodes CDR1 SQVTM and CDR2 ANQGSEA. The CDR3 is CSVSATGTGGRGYTF. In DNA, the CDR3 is TGCAGCGTTTCTGCCACCGGGACAGGGGGCCGTGGCTACACCTTC.

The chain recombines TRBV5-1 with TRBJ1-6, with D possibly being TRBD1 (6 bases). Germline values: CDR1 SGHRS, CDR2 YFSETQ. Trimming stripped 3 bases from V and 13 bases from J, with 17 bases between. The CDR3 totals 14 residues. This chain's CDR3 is CASSSDFGGDPLHF. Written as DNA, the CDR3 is TGCGCCAGCAGCTCGGATTTCGGGGGCGACCCCCTCCACTTT.

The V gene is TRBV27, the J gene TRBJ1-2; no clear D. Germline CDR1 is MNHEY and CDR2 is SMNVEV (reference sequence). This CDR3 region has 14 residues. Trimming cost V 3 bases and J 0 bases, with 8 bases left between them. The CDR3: CASSFSVANYGYTF. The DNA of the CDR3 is TGTGCCAGCAGTTTTTCAGTAGCTAACTATGGCTACACCTTC.

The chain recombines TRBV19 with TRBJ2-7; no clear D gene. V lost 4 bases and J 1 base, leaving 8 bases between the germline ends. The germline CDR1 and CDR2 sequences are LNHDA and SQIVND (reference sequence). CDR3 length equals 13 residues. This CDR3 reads CASSTTESYEQYF. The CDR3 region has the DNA TGTGCCAGTAGTACGACGGAGTCCTACGAGCAGTACTTC.

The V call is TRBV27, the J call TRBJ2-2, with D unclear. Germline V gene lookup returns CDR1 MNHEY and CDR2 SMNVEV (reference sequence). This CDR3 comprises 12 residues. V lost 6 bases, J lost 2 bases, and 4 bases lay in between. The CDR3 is CASSINTGELFF. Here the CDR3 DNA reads TGTGCCAGCAGCATTAACACCGGGGAGCTGTTTTTT.

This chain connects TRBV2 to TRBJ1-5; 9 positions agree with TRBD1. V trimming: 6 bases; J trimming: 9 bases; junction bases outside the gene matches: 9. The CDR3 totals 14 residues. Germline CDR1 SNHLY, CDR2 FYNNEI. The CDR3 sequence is CASSADRGYLPQHF. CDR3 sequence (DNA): TGTGCCAGCAGCGCGGACAGGGGTTATTTGCCCCAGCATTTT.

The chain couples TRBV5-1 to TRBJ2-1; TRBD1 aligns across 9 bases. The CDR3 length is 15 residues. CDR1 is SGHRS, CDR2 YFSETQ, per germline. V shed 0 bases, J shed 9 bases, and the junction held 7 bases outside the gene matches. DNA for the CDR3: TGCGCCAGCAGCTTGGACGGGACAGGGAACAGTGAGCAGTTCTTC. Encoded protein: CASSLDGTGNSEQFF.